Presented here are 11 T cell receptor beta chains from one specimen sequenced in a study of blood T cell repertoires in COVID-19. Here immunoSEQ multiplex PCR was the method, and the copy in TCRdb shows in-frame clones only, minus some. Of 120,000 to 150,000 clones listed, 80% are singletons. What was sequenced was peripheral blood. Receptors were obtained from a woman in her forties or fifties with acute or convalescent COVID-19.

J is TRBJ2-7 and V is TRBV3-1 (or the pseudogene TRBV3-2); no clear D gene. Deletions cut 1 base from V and 3 bases from J, with 10 bases between. Germline CDR1 and CDR2: LGHDT and YNNKEL (reference sequence). The CDR3 loop spans 14 amino acids. The DNA for the CDR3 is TGTGCCAGCAGCCAAGGAATCGCGGACTACGAGCAGTACTTC. Protein sequence: CASSQGIADYEQYF.

A single count supports this clone. V gene TRBV13 combines with J gene TRBJ2-1; no clear D gene. CDR1 is PRHDT, CDR2 FYEKMQ, per germline (reference sequence). V lost 4 bases and J 7 bases, leaving 5 bases between the germline ends. This CDR3 contains 11 residues. CDR3 in amino acids: CASSSGNEQFF. The DNA for the CDR3 is TGTGCCAGCAGCTCGGGTAATGAGCAGTTCTTC.

The chain employs TRBV7-2 and TRBJ1-1, with a tentative D call TRBD1 (6 bases). The CDR3 has 15 residues. Trimming stripped 5 bases from V and 3 bases from J, with 16 bases between. Germline V gives CDR1 SGHTA, CDR2 FQGNSA. CDR3 nucleotide sequence: TGTGCCAGCAGCGCAGACAGGCTAGGGGACACTGAAGCTTTCTTT. Translation gives CASSADRLGDTEAFF.

The chain couples TRBV19 to TRBJ1-1; 8 nucleotides align to TRBD1. Germline-derived CDR1 and CDR2 are LNHDA and SQIVND (reference sequence). V lost 3 bases and J lost 4; bases outside the gene matches: 10. The CDR3 is 16 residues long. The CDR3 DNA reads as TGTGCCAGTAGTATCGGACAGGGAGTCCTGGGCACTGAAGCTTTCTTT. This sequence encodes CASSIGQGVLGTEAFF.

The chain employs TRBV7-3 and TRBJ1-1; D not certain. The V end lost 4 bases, the J end lost 5 bases, and 20 bases lay between the germline ends. This CDR3 is built from 16 residues. Germline CDR1 and CDR2: SGHTA and FQGTGA. DNA of the CDR3: TGTGCCAGCAGCTCCATGGGCCCCGGAGGATTAACTGAAGCTTTCTTT. Its protein is CASSSMGPGGLTEAFF.

A remark on this clone: The junction departs from the called germline gene at one end, perhaps through a read error. The rearrangement joins TRBV13 to TRBJ1-4; D perhaps matches TRBD1 (5 bases). Germline lookup yields CDR1 PRHDT and CDR2 FYEKMQ (reference sequence). The CDR3 runs to 14 residues. CDR3 loop: CASSPPGGYDKLFF. DNA for the CDR3: TGTGCCAGCAGTCCTCCGGGGGGGTATGACAAACTGTTTTTT. Combining the CDR3 with reference TRBV13 and TRBJ1-4 gives the whole variable domain AAGVIQSPRHLIKEKRETATLKCYPIPRHDTVYWYQQGPGQDPQFLISFYEKMQSDKGSIPDRFSAQQFSDYHSELNMSSLELGDSALYFCASSPPGGYDKLFFGSGTQLSVL.

The V call is TRBV11-2, the J call TRBJ2-4, with D perhaps TRBD2 (6 bases). This CDR3 has 13 amino acids. Germline lookup yields CDR1 SGHAT and CDR2 FQNNGV. V lost 3 bases, J lost 12 bases, and 15 bases lay in between. CDR3 region: CASSLSLAENQYF. The CDR3 DNA sequence: TGTGCCAGCAGCTTGTCACTAGCCGAAAATCAGTACTTC.

This chain joins TRBV6-5 and TRBJ1-1; tentatively, D is TRBD1 (5 bases). Germline values: CDR1 MNHEY, CDR2 SVGAGI. This CDR3 has 13 amino acids. Trimming left V 6 bases short and J 1 base short, with 9 bases between. The CDR3 reads CASSHRGNTEAFF. The CDR3 coding sequence is TGTGCCAGCAGCCATAGGGGGAACACTGAAGCTTTCTTT.

V is TRBV3-1 (or the pseudogene TRBV3-2) and J is TRBJ1-3, with D unresolved. From germline, CDR1 is LGHDT and CDR2 YNNKEL (reference sequence). This CDR3 has 13 residues. V was shortened by 1 base and J by 4 bases, with 5 bases between the two germline ends. The CDR3 sequence is CASSQVRGNTIYF. CDR3 sequence (DNA): TGTGCCAGCAGCCAAGTCAGGGGAAACACCATATATTTT.

The chain links TRBV6-1 to TRBJ1-1, with D perhaps matching TRBD1 (6 bases). The ends were cut back, 7 bases at V and 7 bases at J, with 19 bases in the middle. The CDR3 spans 14 residues. CDR1 is MNHNS and CDR2 is SASEGT in the germline V gene. CDR3 region: CASTEGHRTSEAFF. DNA for the CDR3: TGTGCCAGCACCGAGGGACACCGTACCAGTGAAGCTTTCTTT.

The chain combines TRBV5-1 with TRBJ2-3; 11 bases map to TRBD2. V was pared by 0 bases and J by 8 bases, with 20 bases of the junction left unmatched. Germline V lookup: CDR1 SGHRS, CDR2 YFSETQ. The length of the CDR3 is 20 residues. The CDR3 loop is CASSLGASGGTAGVWGTQYF. DNA for the CDR3: TGCGCCAGCAGCTTGGGAGCTAGCGGGGGGACAGCTGGGGTTTGGGGTACGCAGTATTTT.